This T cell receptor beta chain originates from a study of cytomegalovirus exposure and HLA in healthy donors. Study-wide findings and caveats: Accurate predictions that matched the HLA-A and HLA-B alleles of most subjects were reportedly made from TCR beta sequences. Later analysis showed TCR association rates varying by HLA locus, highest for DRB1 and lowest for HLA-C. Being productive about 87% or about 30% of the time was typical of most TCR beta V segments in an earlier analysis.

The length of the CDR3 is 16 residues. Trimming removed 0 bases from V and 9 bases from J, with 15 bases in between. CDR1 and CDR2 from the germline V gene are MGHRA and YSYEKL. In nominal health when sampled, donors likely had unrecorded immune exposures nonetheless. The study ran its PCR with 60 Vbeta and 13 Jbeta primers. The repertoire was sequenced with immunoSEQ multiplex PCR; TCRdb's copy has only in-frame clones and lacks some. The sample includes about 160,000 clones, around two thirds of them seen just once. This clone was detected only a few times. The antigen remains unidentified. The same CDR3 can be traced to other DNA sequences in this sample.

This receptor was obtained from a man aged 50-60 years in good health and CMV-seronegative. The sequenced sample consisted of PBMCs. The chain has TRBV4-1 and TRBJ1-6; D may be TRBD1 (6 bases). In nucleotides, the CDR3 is TGCGCCAGCAGCCAAGAGATAAGGGGGAAGGGTTCACCCCTCCACTTT. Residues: CASSQEIRGKGSPLHF.